The 6 T cell receptor beta chains in this list originate from one sample, sequenced in a study of response to subunit inactivated influenza vaccine. TCRdb independently ran MiXCR on the RT-PCR reads; one entry per CDR3 protein. Of 500,000 to 650,000 distinct CDR3 sequences in the sample, 6% to 9% are singletons; the top ten hold 13%. Sequences were derived from PBMCs from blood, sampled less than 30 months after vaccination. The origin of the receptors is a man between 50 and 69 years old who received an inactivated influenza vaccine.

The chain combines TRBV6-5 with TRBJ1-2; 7 bases agree with TRBD1. CDR1 is MNHEY and CDR2 is SVGAGI in the germline V gene. V shed 6 bases and J 8 bases; nucleotides not matched to a gene: 6. The CDR3 contains 12 residues. The chain's CDR3 is CASRSRQGGYTF. For the CDR3, the DNA is TGTGCCAGCAGATCCAGACAGGGCGGCTACACCTTC.

This clonotype came up a few times. This rearrangement joins TRBV25-1 to TRBJ2-2; D may be TRBD1 (5 bases). The germline gives CDR1 MGHDK, CDR2 SYGVNS. Trimming pared 3 bases from V and 6 bases from J, leaving 17 bases between. The CDR3 totals 16 residues. The CDR3 region has the DNA TGTGCCAGCAGTGATATGGGGCAGGGAACCGCCGGGGAGCTGTTTTTT. Translation: CASSDMGQGTAGELFF. Variable domain in full (rest from reference TRBV25-1 and TRBJ2-2): EADIYQTPRYLVIGTGKKITLECSQTMGHDKMYWYQQDPGMELHLIHYSYGVNSTEKGDLSSESTVSRIRTEHFPLTLESARPSHTSQYLCASSDMGQGTAGELFFGEGSRLTVL.

This clonotype has ten or more counts. This chain uses TRBV29-1 with TRBJ1-1, with 9 positions matching TRBD1. Germline CDR1 reads SQVTM; CDR2 reads ANQGSEA. With V trimmed by 6 bases and J by 5 bases, 16 bases remained unmatched. CDR3 length: 16 residues. CDR3 loop: CSVRDRVFASGTEAFF. Here the CDR3 DNA reads TGCAGCGTGCGGGACAGGGTATTTGCCAGCGGGACTGAAGCTTTCTTT.

This clonotype was counted only a few times. This chain connects TRBV20-1 to TRBJ2-1, with 7 bases fitting TRBD2. CDR1 is DFQATT, CDR2 SNEGSKA, per germline (reference sequence). This CDR3 is built from 13 residues. With 3 bases clipped from V and 6 bases from J, the junction kept 5 bases outside the gene matches. In nucleotides, the CDR3 is TGCAGTGCTAGTCCGGGAGGCTTCAATGAGCAGTTCTTC. Amino acid sequence: CSASPGGFNEQFF.

V is TRBV28 and J is TRBJ2-7; D is undetermined. Germline CDR1 reads MDHEN; CDR2 reads SYDVKM. The CDR3 loop spans 14 amino acids. Deletions cut 5 bases from V and 3 bases from J, with 14 bases between. The CDR3 reads CASSRMVEVYEQYF. The CDR3 DNA is TGTGCCAGCAGTCGGATGGTAGAAGTCTACGAGCAGTACTTC.

The chain employs TRBV5-1 and TRBJ2-2, with 8 nucleotides matching TRBD1. The CDR3 runs 19 residues. Germline V gene sequence: CDR1 SGHRS, CDR2 YFSETQ. V shed 0 bases and J 0 bases; nucleotides not matched to a gene: 10. The CDR3 DNA is TGCGCCAGCAGCTTGGTCCCCTCCGGGACAGGCTCGAACACCGGGGAGCTGTTTTTT. This encodes CASSLVPSGTGSNTGELFF.